This TCR beta chain stems from a study of blood T cell repertoires in COVID-19. Using immunoSEQ multiplex PCR, the repertoire was profiled, and TCRdb retains in-frame clones only, with some absent. There are 100,000 or so clones in the sample; over 80% occur only once, and roughly 2.1% lies in the top ten. Germline V gene sequence: CDR1 KGHDR, CDR2 SFDVKD. Losses at the gene ends were 3 bases for V and 5 bases for J; bases not matched to a gene: 13. The CDR3 extends over 17 amino acids. The J gene is TRBJ2-5, the V gene TRBV24-1, with TRBD1 identical over 8 bases. The sequence was obtained from a man between 65 and 79 years old with active or convalescent COVID-19. Input material: peripheral blood. DNA of the CDR3: TGTGCCACCAGTGATCTCGCGGACAGGGATAAGGGGGAGACCCAGTACTTC. Residues: CATSDLADRDKGETQYF.